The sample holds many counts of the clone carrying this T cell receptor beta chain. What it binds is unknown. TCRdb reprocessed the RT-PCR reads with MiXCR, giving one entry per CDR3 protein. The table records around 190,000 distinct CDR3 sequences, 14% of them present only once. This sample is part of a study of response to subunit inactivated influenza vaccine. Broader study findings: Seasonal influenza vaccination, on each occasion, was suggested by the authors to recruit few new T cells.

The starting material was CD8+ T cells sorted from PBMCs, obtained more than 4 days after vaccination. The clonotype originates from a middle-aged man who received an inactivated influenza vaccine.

CDR3 amino acids: CASSYSGGPRTYEQYF. In DNA form, the CDR3 reads TGTGCCAGCAGTTACTCGGGGGGTCCCCGTACCTACGAGCAGTACTTC. The gene calls are TRBV6-5 and TRBJ2-7; weak D call: TRBD2 (6 bases). This CDR3 has 16 residues. Trimming cost V 0 bases and J 2 bases, with 14 bases left between them. Germline V gene data show CDR1 as MNHEY and CDR2 as SVGAGI.